The 15 T cell receptor beta chains given below trace back to one sample, sequenced in a study of Ad26.COV2.S vaccination and SARS-CoV-2 variants. Clones were sequenced by immunoSEQ multiplex PCR, and TCRdb holds only the in-frame ones, with some missing. The sample consists of hundreds of thousands of clones, 89% of them appearing once. The treatment: 19 received Ad26.COV2.S at low or high dose, single or two shots; five or six received placebo; per-sample allocation not given. Sampling occurred on day 63 after the first vaccine or placebo injection. The sequencing here drew on peripheral blood, taken in a trial of Ad26.COV2.S vaccine versus placebo. Receptors were obtained from a person between 18 and 65 years old who received the Ad26.COV2.S COVID-19 vaccine or a placebo.

For the CDR3, the DNA is TGTGCCAGCAGCCAATTCTCCGGGACCATCGCGGGGGAGCAGTACTTC. Residues: CASSQFSGTIAGEQYF. The chain has TRBV4-2 and TRBJ2-7, with TRBD2 as a possible D gene (6 bases). CDR3 length equals 16 residues. V lost 2 bases, J lost 7 bases, and 21 bases lay in between. CDR1 LGHNA and CDR2 YNFKEQ come from the germline V gene.

This chain uses TRBV6-5 with TRBJ1-2, with 12 bases aligning to TRBD1. There are 13 residues in the CDR3. Germline trimming cut 6 bases from V and 6 bases from J; bases unmatched to any gene: 2. Germline V gene data show CDR1 as MNHEY and CDR2 as SVGAGI. The CDR3 DNA reads as TGTGCCAGCAGCCGGGACAGGGGGCATGGCTACACCTTC. This gives the protein CASSRDRGHGYTF.

The chain employs TRBV9 and TRBJ2-5; no clear D gene. CDR3 length: 15 amino acids. CDR1 is SGDLS, CDR2 YYNGEE, per germline. The V end lost 1 base, the J end lost 4 bases, and 14 bases lay between the germline ends. CDR3 DNA sequence: TGTGCCAGCAGCGTATTCGGTGCCCCGGGAGAGACCCAGTACTTC. As protein: CASSVFGAPGETQYF. Based on the CDR3 plus reference TRBV9 and TRBJ2-5, the full variable domain is DSGVTQTPKHLITATGQRVTLRCSPRSGDLSVYWYQQSLDQGLQFLIQYYNGEERAKGNILERFSAQQFPDLHSELNLSSLELGDSALYFCASSVFGAPGETQYFGPGTRLLVL.

The chain recombines TRBV6-4 with TRBJ2-7; a possible D gene is TRBD1 (5 bases). Trimming removed 4 bases from V and 3 bases from J, with 22 bases in between. This CDR3 has 17 residues. Germline lookup yields CDR1 MRHNA and CDR2 SNTAGT. CDR3 DNA: TGTGCCAGCAGTGGTTCGATTAAGGGGCGGATTGGCTACGAGCAGTACTTC. It is translated as CASSGSIKGRIGYEQYF.

CDR3 DNA sequence: TGTGCCAGCAGCTTGCAGGGGAATTCACCCCTCCACTTT. This translates into CASSLQGNSPLHF. V gene TRBV5-4 combines with J gene TRBJ1-6; D possibly corresponds to TRBD1 (6 bases). Germline CDR1 SGHNT, CDR2 YYREEE (reference sequence). V was shortened by 1 base and J by 7 bases, with 6 bases between the two germline ends. The CDR3 extends over 13 amino acids.

The rearrangement joins TRBV5-4 to TRBJ1-1, with D possibly matching TRBD1 (6 bases). V was shortened by 4 bases and J by 5 bases, with 18 bases between the two germline ends. Germline CDR1 reads SGHNT; CDR2 reads YYREEE (reference sequence). The CDR3 is 15 residues long. The CDR3 here is CASSGTFFGRTEAFF. The CDR3 nucleotides are TGTGCCAGCAGCGGGACATTCTTTGGGCGGACTGAAGCTTTCTTT.

This chain joins TRBV3-1 (or the pseudogene TRBV3-2) and TRBJ2-7; TRBD2 agrees at 8 bases. The V gene's germline CDR1 is LGHDT and CDR2 YNNKEL (reference sequence). The CDR3 length is 14 residues. V lost 5 bases, J lost 3 bases, and 6 bases stayed unmatched. In DNA form, the CDR3 reads TGTGCCAGCAGCTCCTCCGCGGGGGGCTACGAGCAGTACTTC. Translated, it gives CASSSSAGGYEQYF.

The chain's CDR3 is CSGATGGSTEAFF. The CDR3 region has the DNA TGCAGCGGAGCGACAGGGGGAAGCACTGAAGCTTTCTTT. This chain links TRBV29-1 with TRBJ1-1, with TRBD1 matching over 9 bases. The junction had 7 bases not matched to a gene; V was cut back by 7 bases and J by 4 bases. The CDR3 length is 13 residues. Germline CDR1 reads SQVTM; CDR2 reads ANQGSEA.

V usage is TRBV7-3 and J usage is TRBJ2-3; a weak D match, TRBD2 (6 bases). The CDR3 length is 15 residues. V gave up 0 bases and J gave up 5 bases, with 12 bases separating them. The germline gives CDR1 SGHTA, CDR2 FQGTGA. The CDR3 sequence: CASSLTPGVGDTQYF. The CDR3 DNA is TGTGCCAGCAGCTTAACCCCGGGGGTGGGAGATACGCAGTATTTT.

In DNA form, the CDR3 reads TGTGCCAGCAATCCTGGGCAGGGGTTGGGCGAGCAGTACTTC. Encoded protein: CASNPGQGLGEQYF. V and J are TRBV7-2 and TRBJ2-7; D possibly corresponds to TRBD1 (6 bases). V was pared by 7 bases and J by 6 bases, with 19 bases between. The CDR3 sequence is 14 residues long. Germline CDR1 is SGHTA and CDR2 is FQGNSA.

This clone was observed once. The CDR3 is CASSQEGRTPLHF. For the CDR3, the DNA is TGTGCCAGCAGCCAAGAGGGCCGTACACCCCTCCACTTT. J is TRBJ1-6 and V is TRBV3-1 (or the pseudogene TRBV3-2); D uncertain. V lost 0 bases, J lost 11 bases, and 8 bases lay in between. The CDR3 spans 13 residues. Per the germline V gene, CDR1 is LGHDT and CDR2 is YNNKEL (reference sequence).

V gene TRBV12-5 combines with J gene TRBJ1-5; perhaps TRBD1 as D (6 bases). This CDR3 region has 15 residues. Trimming left V 7 bases short and J 1 base short, with 14 bases between. Looked up from germline, CDR1 is LGHNT and CDR2 is FRNRAP. CDR3 DNA sequence: TGTGCTAGTGCTTACAGGGTGGGGAGCAATCAGCCCCAGCATTTT. Amino acid sequence: CASAYRVGSNQPQHF.

V and J are TRBV2 and TRBJ1-5; D is ambiguous. This CDR3 is 12 amino acids long. V shed 2 bases and J shed 12 bases, with 11 bases lying between them. Germline values: CDR1 SNHLY, CDR2 FYNNEI. This chain's CDR3 is CASSERVGLQHF. CDR3 DNA: TGTGCCAGCAGTGAAAGGGTTGGACTCCAGCATTTT. Variable domain in full (rest from reference TRBV2 and TRBJ1-5): EPEVTQTPSHQVTQMGQEVILRCVPISNHLYFYWYRQILGQKVEFLVSFYNNEISEKSEIFDDQFSVERPDGSNFTLKIRSTKLEDSAMYFCASSERVGLQHFGDGTRLSIL.

The count of this clone is one. The chain recombines TRBV1 with TRBJ2-1; TRBD2, as called in the table, went unchecked against the DNA. TRBV1 constitutes a pseudogene. CDR3 length: 18 amino acids. The CDR3 protein is CTSSQDRAGGYYYNEQFF. The CDR3, as DNA: TGCACCAGCAGCCAAGATCGGGCGGGAGGATACTACTACAATGAGCAGTTCTTC.

V gene TRBV27 combines with J gene TRBJ1-6; D is possibly TRBD1 (5 bases). The CDR3 runs 14 residues. With 6 bases removed from V and 8 bases from J, the gap between germline ends came to 14 bases. Germline V gives CDR1 MNHEY, CDR2 SMNVEV (reference sequence). The CDR3 DNA reads as TGTGCCAGCAGATTTCGGGGGAGGGATTCACCCCTCCACTTT. Protein: CASRFRGRDSPLHF.